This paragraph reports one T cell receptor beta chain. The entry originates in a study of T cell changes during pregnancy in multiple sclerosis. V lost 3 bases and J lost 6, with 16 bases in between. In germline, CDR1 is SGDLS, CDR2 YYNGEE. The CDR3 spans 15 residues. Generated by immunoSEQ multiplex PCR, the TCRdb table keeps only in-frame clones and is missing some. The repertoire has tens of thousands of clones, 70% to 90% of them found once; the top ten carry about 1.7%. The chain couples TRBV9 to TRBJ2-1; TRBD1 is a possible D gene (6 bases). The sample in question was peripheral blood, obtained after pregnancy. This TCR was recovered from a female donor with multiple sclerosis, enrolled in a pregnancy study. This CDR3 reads CASSGTDSPRNEQFF. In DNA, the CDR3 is TGTGCCAGCAGCGGGACAGACTCCCCACGCAATGAGCAGTTCTTC.